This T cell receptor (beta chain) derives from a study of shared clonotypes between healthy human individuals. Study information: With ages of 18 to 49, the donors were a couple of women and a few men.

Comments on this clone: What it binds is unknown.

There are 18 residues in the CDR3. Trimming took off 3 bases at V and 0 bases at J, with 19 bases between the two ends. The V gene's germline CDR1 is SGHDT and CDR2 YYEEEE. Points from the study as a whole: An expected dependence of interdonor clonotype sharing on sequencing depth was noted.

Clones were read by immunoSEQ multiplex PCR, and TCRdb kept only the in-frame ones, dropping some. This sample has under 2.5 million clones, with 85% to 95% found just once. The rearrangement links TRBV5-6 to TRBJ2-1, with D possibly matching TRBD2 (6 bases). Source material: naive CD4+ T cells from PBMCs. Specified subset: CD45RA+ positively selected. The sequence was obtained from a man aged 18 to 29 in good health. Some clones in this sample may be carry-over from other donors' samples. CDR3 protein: CASSSLGPLEGSYNEQFF. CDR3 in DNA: TGTGCCAGCAGCTCTTTGGGCCCTTTGGAGGGCTCCTACAATGAGCAGTTCTTC. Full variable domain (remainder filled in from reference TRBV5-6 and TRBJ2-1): DAGVTQSPTHLIKTRGQQVTLRCSPKSGHDTVSWYQQALGQGPQFIFQYYEEEERQRGNFPDRFSGHQFPNYSSELNVNALLLGDSALYLCASSSLGPLEGSYNEQFFGPGTRLTVL.